This section outlines one T cell receptor beta chain sequence together with its context. The antigen is unknown. A much larger clone lies one base from this, so it may be a read error. MiXCR, applied by TCRdb to the PCR reads, yields one record per CDR3 protein. This table holds a few hundred thousand distinct CDR3 sequences, roughly 26% found once. The length of the CDR3 is 14 residues. Germline CDR1 and CDR2: SEHNR and FQNEAQ (reference sequence). These data belong to a study of molecular identifiers for immune sequencing clone quantification. Points from the study as a whole: Shared barcodes on identical TCR molecules could underestimate the sizes of highly expanded clones. Clones exceeding 20 RNA copies carried over 99% of effector molecules but under 1% of naive-cell molecules.

The sample was naive CD8+ T cells from blood, with Jurkat cell RNA spiked in. Indicated subset: FACS-sorted CD8+CD4-CCR7+CD45RA+ naive T cells. The TCR originated in a human donor in good health. Some libraries in this study had Jurkat cell RNA spiked in. V gene TRBV7-9 combines with J gene TRBJ2-3; D might be TRBD2 (5 bases). Written as DNA, the CDR3 is TGTGCCAGCAGCTTAGCGGCGGGCACAGCTACGCAGTATTTT. Translated: CASSLAAGTATQYF.